Sequencing of this T cell receptor beta chain was carried out in a study of T cell repertoires in cytomegalovirus infection. TCRdb re-derived calls from the reads in MiXCR, one entry per CDR3 protein. The sample lists around 490,000 distinct CDR3 sequences, less than 30% occurring once. This clonotype has just one count. What was sequenced was PBMCs. The TCR originated in a human donor in good health (CMV status not recorded). Some clones in this sample may be carry-over from other donors' samples.

This chain's CDR3 is CASSPRTSGGTQYF. The DNA of the CDR3 is TGTGCCAGCAGCCCGCGGACTAGCGGGGGAACCCAGTACTTC. The rearrangement uses TRBV11-2 and TRBJ2-5, with 13 bases matching TRBD2. The germline CDR1 and CDR2 sequences are SGHAT and FQNNGV. The CDR3 length is 14 residues. The J segment lost 8 bases and the V segment lost 5 bases, leaving 5 bases of the junction unmatched.